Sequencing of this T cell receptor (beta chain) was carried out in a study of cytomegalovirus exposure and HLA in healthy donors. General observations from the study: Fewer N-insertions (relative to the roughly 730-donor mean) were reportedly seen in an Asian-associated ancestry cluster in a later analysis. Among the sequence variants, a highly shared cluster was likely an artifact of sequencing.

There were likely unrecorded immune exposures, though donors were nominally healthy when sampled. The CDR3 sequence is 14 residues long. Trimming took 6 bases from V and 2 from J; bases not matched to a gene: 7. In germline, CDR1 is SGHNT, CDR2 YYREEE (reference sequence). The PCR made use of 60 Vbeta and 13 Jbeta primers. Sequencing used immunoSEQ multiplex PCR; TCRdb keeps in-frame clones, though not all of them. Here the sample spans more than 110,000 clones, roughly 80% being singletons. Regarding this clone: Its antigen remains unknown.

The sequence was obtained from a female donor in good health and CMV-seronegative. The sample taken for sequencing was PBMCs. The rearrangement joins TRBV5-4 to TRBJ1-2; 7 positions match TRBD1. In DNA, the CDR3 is TGTGCCAGCACCTTAGACAGGGAAAACTATGGCTACACCTTC. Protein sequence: CASTLDRENYGYTF.